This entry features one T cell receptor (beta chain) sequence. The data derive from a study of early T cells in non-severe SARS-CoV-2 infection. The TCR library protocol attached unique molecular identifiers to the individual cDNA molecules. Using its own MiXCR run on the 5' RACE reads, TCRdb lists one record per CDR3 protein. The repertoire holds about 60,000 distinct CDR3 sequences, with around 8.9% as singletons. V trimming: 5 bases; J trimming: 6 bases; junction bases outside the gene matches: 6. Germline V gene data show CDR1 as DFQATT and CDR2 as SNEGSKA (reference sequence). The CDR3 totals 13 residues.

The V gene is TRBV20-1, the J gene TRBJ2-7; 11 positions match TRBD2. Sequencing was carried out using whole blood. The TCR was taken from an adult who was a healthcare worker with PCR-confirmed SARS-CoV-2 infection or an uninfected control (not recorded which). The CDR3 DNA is TGCAGTGCTGCCGGGACTAGCGGTTTCGAGCAGTACTTC. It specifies CSAAGTSGFEQYF.